The 7 T cell receptor beta chains below come from one sample, sequenced in a study of neoadjuvant nivolumab and ipilimumab in lung cancer. The table came from immunoSEQ multiplex PCR; TCRdb's copy has only in-frame clones and leaves some out. The sample includes about 10,000 clones, approximately 85% of them seen just once. The material was peripheral blood, obtained before neoadjuvant nivolumab, alone or with ipilimumab. The source of these receptors is an adult with non-small cell lung cancer.

This chain links TRBV7-9 with TRBJ2-7; 9 bases agree with TRBD2. In germline, CDR1 is SEHNR, CDR2 FQNEAQ (reference sequence). V lost 0 bases, J lost 2 bases, and 2 bases stayed unmatched. The CDR3 sequence is 15 residues long. The CDR3 spells CASSLALAGTYEQYF. DNA for the CDR3: TGTGCCAGCAGCTTAGCGCTAGCGGGGACCTACGAGCAGTACTTC.

The V gene is TRBV6-1, the J gene TRBJ1-5; maybe TRBD1 (6 bases). V shed 5 bases and J shed 0 bases, with 11 bases lying between them. Per the germline V gene, CDR1 is MNHNS and CDR2 is SASEGT. This CDR3 has 15 amino acids. The CDR3 protein is CASSPGTLSNQPQHF. The DNA for the CDR3 is TGTGCCAGCAGTCCCGGGACACTTAGCAATCAGCCCCAGCATTTT.

V is TRBV28 and J is TRBJ2-5; 8 bases are a match to TRBD1. The CDR3 totals 15 residues. Trimming cost V 8 bases and J 2 bases; bases outside gene matches: 10. CDR1 is MDHEN and CDR2 is SYDVKM in the germline V gene. DNA for the CDR3: TGTGCCAGCGGAACTACAGGGGGATGGCAAGAGACCCAGTACTTC. Its protein is CASGTTGGWQETQYF.

The rearrangement joins TRBV5-1 to TRBJ1-1; TRBD1 is a possible D gene (5 bases). Trimming stripped 4 bases from V and 1 base from J, with 11 bases between. This CDR3 contains 14 residues. The germline gives CDR1 SGHRS, CDR2 YFSETQ. CDR3 nucleotide sequence: TGCGCCAGCAGCCCACGAACAGGGAACACTGAAGCTTTCTTT. This encodes CASSPRTGNTEAFF.

The CDR3 spells CASSLEGFGEAFF. CDR3 in DNA: TGCGCCAGCAGCTTGGAAGGCTTTGGTGAAGCTTTCTTT. This chain joins TRBV5-1 and TRBJ1-1, with no clear D. Germline V CDR1 and CDR2: SGHRS, YFSETQ. The CDR3 contains 13 residues. Between the trimmed V and J ends, which lost 0 bases and 7 bases, there was a span of 10 bases.

The chain recombines TRBV27 with TRBJ1-1; 7 nucleotides line up with TRBD1. The trim removed 7 bases at V and 1 base at J, leaving 6 bases unmatched. Germline CDR1 is MNHEY and CDR2 is SMNVEV (reference sequence). CDR3 length: 14 residues. CDR3 coding DNA: TGTGCCAGCACCGCGACAGGGAAGAACACTGAAGCTTTCTTT. Translated: CASTATGKNTEAFF.

V is TRBV28 and J is TRBJ1-5, with no clear D. CDR1 is MDHEN and CDR2 is SYDVKM in the germline V gene. The CDR3 is made up of 16 amino acids. The germline V and J ends were trimmed by 1 base and 0 bases, with 10 bases remaining between them. The CDR3 DNA sequence: TGTGCCAGCAGTTTATCGGCTGGGAATAGCAATCAGCCCCAGCATTTT. The encoded protein is CASSLSAGNSNQPQHF.